Given below is one TCR beta chain in context. Its target is not known. The source of the sample is a study of cytomegalovirus exposure and HLA in healthy donors. Overall study results and limits: The authors later linked a missense DCLRE1C variant to TCR beta V- and J-gene trimming. Using the classifier, cytomegalovirus status was reportedly diagnosed with high specificity and sensitivity.

Researchers ran the PCR with 60 Vbeta and 13 Jbeta primers. Sequencing was performed with immunoSEQ multiplex PCR; in TCRdb, only in-frame clones are kept and a portion is missing. The table lists 50,000 to 60,000 clones, around 66% of them singletons. Sequencing was performed on PBMCs. The sequence derives from a young man in good health and CMV-seronegative.

CDR3 protein: CAWSVGTRNSPLHF. As DNA, the CDR3 is TGTGCCTGGAGTGTGGGGACACGGAATTCACCCCTCCACTTT. The V and J genes are TRBV30 and TRBJ1-6, with D perhaps matching TRBD1 (6 bases). CDR3 length equals 14 residues. Per germline, CDR1 GTSNPN and CDR2 SVGIG (reference sequence). Trimming took 0 bases from V and 7 from J, leaving 10 bases between them.